Presented here are 10 T cell receptor beta chains from one specimen sequenced in a study of identifying expanded T cells in peripheral blood. Clones were read by immunoSEQ multiplex PCR, and TCRdb kept only the in-frame ones, dropping some. The data contain some 93,000 clones, almost 90% of them seen just once; the ten biggest clones take up around 3.8%. Sample: blood. These receptors came from a person between 18 and 75 years old in good health.

The CDR3 loop is CASSETDRGREGQPQHF. CDR3 nucleotide sequence: TGTGCCAGCAGCGAGACGGACAGGGGGCGAGAGGGTCAGCCCCAGCATTTT. This chain connects TRBV5-5 to TRBJ1-5, with TRBD1 matching 11 bases. This CDR3 has 17 residues. Germline-derived CDR1 and CDR2 are SGHKS and YYEKEE (reference sequence). Trimming cost V 4 bases and J 6 bases; bases outside gene matches: 12.

V and J are TRBV19 and TRBJ1-2; TRBD1 matches at 7 bases. After removal of 7 bases from V and 8 bases from J, the junction contained 10 bases not matched to a gene. Germline loops: CDR1 LNHDA, CDR2 SQIVND (reference sequence). This CDR3 is built from 13 residues. CDR3 DNA: TGTGCCAGTAACTGGAACAGGGGAGGCGGCTACACCTTC. This translates into CASNWNRGGGYTF.

This clone was seen only once. The rearrangement uses TRBV9 and TRBJ2-5; D might be TRBD1 or TRBD2, each matching 5 bases. The J call may be in error: the DNA end matches TRBJ2-7 better. In germline, CDR1 is SGDLS, CDR2 YYNGEE. The CDR3 is 16 amino acids. The CDR3 reads CATQLMGVSFYYEQYF. The CDR3 DNA follows: TGTGCCACACAGTTGATGGGGGTGAGCTTCTACTACGAGCAGTACTTC.

This chain connects TRBV6-6 to TRBJ2-1; D remains ambiguous. Germline V gives CDR1 MNHNY, CDR2 SVGAGI (reference sequence). This CDR3 spans 13 amino acids. V was shortened by 7 bases and J by 4 bases, with 11 bases between the two germline ends. The CDR3 DNA sequence: TGTGCCAGCACCTTAAGCCGGTACAATGAGCAGTTCTTC. Translation: CASTLSRYNEQFF.

This clone has a handful of counts. V is TRBV6-1 and J is TRBJ2-7; unclear D gene. V was shortened by 6 bases and J by 6 bases, with 3 bases between the two germline ends. The CDR3 has 9 residues. Germline V gene data show CDR1 as MNHNS and CDR2 as SASEGT. The CDR3 nucleotides are TGTGCCAGCAGCGGCGAGCAGTACTTC. It codes for CASSGEQYF.

The rearrangement uses TRBV7-6 and TRBJ2-7; 8 bases agree with TRBD1. Trimming cost V 6 bases and J 1 base; bases outside gene matches: 8. This CDR3 comprises 15 residues. CDR1 SGHVS and CDR2 FNYEAQ come from the germline V gene. The CDR3 is CASSLDRETSYEQYF. The DNA for the CDR3 is TGTGCCAGCAGTTTGGACAGGGAGACATCCTACGAGCAGTACTTC.

J is TRBJ2-3 and V is TRBV19, with D perhaps assigned TRBD1 or TRBD2 (5 bases each). Trimming pared 5 bases from V and 6 bases from J, leaving 24 bases between. The CDR3 sequence is 17 residues long. Per the germline V gene, CDR1 is LNHDA and CDR2 is SQIVND (reference sequence). CDR3 loop: CASSFGTEIGPGDTQYF. CDR3 nucleotide sequence: TGTGCCAGTAGTTTCGGGACGGAAATTGGTCCGGGGGATACGCAGTATTTT.

CDR3 in DNA: TGTGCCAGCAGTTACTCCGGACTAGGCTCTACAGATGAGCAGTTCTTC. Its translation is CASSYSGLGSTDEQFF. The rearrangement uses TRBV6-5 and TRBJ2-1; 7 nucleotides line up with TRBD2. Germline V CDR1 and CDR2: MNHEY, SVGAGI. J gave up 8 bases and V 0 bases, and 10 bases lay outside the gene matches. The length of the CDR3 is 16 residues.

This clone appeared once. This rearrangement joins TRBV28 to TRBJ2-2, with TRBD2 identical over 9 bases. The CDR3 runs to 17 residues. CDR1 is MDHEN, CDR2 SYDVKM, per germline. The V gene end was trimmed by 4 bases and the J gene end by 5 bases; junction bases not matched to a gene: 11. The CDR3 region is CASSSSAGGLGTGELFF. In nucleotides, the CDR3 is TGTGCCAGCAGTTCCTCGGCGGGAGGGCTTGGAACCGGGGAGCTGTTTTTT.

The chain carries TRBV5-6 and TRBJ2-6; TRBD1 agrees at 7 bases. This CDR3 comprises 16 residues. The V segment lost 4 bases and the J segment 3 bases; nucleotides outside the gene matches: 7. Germline assignment: CDR1 SGHDT and CDR2 YYEEEE. CDR3 residues: CASSPEGAVGANVLTF. CDR3 nucleotides: TGTGCCAGCAGCCCCGAGGGGGCGGTTGGGGCCAACGTCCTGACTTTC.